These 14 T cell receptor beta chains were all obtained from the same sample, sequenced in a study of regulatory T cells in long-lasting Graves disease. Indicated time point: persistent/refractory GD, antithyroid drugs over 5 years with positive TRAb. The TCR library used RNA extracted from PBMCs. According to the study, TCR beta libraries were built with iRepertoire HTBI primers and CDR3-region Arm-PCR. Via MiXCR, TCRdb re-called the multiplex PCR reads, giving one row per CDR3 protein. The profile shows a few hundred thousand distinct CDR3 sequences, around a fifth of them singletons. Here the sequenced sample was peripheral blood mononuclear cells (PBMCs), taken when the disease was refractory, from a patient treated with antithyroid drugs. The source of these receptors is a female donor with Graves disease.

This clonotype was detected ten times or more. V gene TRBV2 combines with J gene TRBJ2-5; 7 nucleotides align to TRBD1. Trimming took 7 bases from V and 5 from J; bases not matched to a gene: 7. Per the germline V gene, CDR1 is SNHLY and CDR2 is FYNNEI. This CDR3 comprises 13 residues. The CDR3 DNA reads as TGTGCCAGCAATATTCAACAGGGGGAGACCCAGTACTTC. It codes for CASNIQQGETQYF. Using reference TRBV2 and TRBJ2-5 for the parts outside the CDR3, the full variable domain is EPEVTQTPSHQVTQMGQEVILRCVPISNHLYFYWYRQILGQKVEFLVSFYNNEISEKSEIFDDQFSVERPDGSNFTLKIRSTKLEDSAMYFCASNIQQGETQYFGPGTRLLVL.

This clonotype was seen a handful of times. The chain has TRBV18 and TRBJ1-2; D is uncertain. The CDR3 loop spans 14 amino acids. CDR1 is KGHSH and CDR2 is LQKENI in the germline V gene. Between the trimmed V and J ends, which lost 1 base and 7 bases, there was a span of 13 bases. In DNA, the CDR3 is TGTGCCAGCTCACCACTAGAGCGGGCATTTGGCTACACCTTC. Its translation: CASSPLERAFGYTF.

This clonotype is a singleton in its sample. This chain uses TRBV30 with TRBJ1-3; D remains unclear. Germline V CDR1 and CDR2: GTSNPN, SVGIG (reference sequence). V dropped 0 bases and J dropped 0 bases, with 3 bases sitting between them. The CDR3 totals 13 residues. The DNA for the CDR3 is TGTGCCTGGAGTGTGGTCTCTGGAAACACCATATATTTT. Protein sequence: CAWSVVSGNTIYF.

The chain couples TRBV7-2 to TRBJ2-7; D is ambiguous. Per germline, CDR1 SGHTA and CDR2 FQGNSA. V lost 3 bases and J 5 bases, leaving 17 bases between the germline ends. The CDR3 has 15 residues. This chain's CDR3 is CASSFSAVEKNEQYF. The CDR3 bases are TGTGCCAGCAGCTTCTCTGCGGTAGAGAAAAACGAGCAGTACTTC.

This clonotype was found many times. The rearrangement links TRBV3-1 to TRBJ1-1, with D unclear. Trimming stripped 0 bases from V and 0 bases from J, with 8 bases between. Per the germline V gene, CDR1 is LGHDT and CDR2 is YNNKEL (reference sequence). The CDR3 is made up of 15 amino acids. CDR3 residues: CASSQELGMNTEAFF. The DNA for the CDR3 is TGTGCCAGCAGCCAAGAGTTGGGGATGAACACTGAAGCTTTCTTT.

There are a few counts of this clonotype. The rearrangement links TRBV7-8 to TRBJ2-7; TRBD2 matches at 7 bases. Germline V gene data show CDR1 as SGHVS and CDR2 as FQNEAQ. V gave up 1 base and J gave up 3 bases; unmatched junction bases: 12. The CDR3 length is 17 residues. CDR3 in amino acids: CASSLVRLGLAVYEQYF. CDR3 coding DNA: TGTGCCAGCAGCTTAGTACGTCTGGGGCTAGCGGTCTACGAGCAGTACTTC.

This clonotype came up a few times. The CDR3 nucleotides read TGTGCCTGGAGTCAGACGGCCTTCAATCAGCCCCAGCATTTT. Residues: CAWSQTAFNQPQHF. J is TRBJ1-5 and V is TRBV30; no reliable D call. There are 14 residues in the CDR3. CDR1 and CDR2 from the germline V gene are GTSNPN and SVGIG (reference sequence). The V end was cut by 2 bases, the J end by 3 bases, with 11 bases between.

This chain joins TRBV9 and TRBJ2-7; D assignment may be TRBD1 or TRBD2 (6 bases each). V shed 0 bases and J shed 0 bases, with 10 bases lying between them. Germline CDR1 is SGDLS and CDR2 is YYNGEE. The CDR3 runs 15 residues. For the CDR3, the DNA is TGTGCCAGCAGCGTAGGAGGGGGGATCTCCTACGAGCAGTACTTC. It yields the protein CASSVGGGISYEQYF.

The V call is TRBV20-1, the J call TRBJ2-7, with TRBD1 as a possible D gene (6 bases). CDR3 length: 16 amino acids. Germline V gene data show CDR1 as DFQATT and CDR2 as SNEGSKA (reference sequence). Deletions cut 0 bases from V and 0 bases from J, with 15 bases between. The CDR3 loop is CSARDQQGSRSYEQYF. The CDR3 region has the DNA TGCAGTGCTAGAGACCAACAGGGATCCCGCTCCTACGAGCAGTACTTC.

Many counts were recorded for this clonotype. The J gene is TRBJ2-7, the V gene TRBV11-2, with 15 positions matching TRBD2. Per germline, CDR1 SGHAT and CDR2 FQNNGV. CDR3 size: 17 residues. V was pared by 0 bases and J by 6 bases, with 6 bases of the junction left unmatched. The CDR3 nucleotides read TGTGCCAGCAGCTTAGATGGACTAGCGGGAGGGACATTCGAGCAGTACTTC. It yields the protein CASSLDGLAGGTFEQYF.

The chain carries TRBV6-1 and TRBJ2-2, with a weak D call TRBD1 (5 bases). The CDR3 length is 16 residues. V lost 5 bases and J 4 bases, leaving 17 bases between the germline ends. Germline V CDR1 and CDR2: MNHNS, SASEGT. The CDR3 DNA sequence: TGTGCCAGCAGTCCCCAGGGTAGCCTTTCCACCGGGGAGCTGTTTTTT. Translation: CASSPQGSLSTGELFF.

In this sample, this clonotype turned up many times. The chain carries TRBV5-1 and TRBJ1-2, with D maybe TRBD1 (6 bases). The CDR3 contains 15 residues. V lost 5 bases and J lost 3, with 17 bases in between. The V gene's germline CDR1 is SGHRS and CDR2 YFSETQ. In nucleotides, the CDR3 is TGCGCCAGCAGAACGACGTTACAGGGCGACTATGGCTACACCTTC. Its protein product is CASRTTLQGDYGYTF.

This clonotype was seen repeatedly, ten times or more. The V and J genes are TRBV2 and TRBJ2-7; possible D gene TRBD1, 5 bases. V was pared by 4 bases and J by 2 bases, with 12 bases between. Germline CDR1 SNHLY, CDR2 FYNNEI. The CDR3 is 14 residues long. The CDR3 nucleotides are TGTGCCAGCAGTGGACAGACAACTCCCTACGAGCAGTACTTC. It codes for CASSGQTTPYEQYF.

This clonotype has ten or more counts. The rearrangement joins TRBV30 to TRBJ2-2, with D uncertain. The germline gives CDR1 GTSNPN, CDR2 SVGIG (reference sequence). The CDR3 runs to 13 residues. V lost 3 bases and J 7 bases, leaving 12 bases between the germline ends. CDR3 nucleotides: TGTGCCTGGAGCGTGCTCGCGGACGGGGAGCTGTTTTTT. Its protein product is CAWSVLADGELFF.